This T cell receptor beta chain was observed in a study of T cells in Graves' hyperthyroidism and ophthalmopathy. Broader study findings: A model of 13 V-J features distinguished ophthalmopathy from stable hyperthyroidism. Clonotypes that were expanded in thyroid above 0.001 mostly appeared in blood too.

Absence of ophthalmopathy progression within 18 months defined stable Graves' hyperthyroidism. Details on this clonotype: The antigen is undetermined.

CDR1 SGDLS and CDR2 YYNGEE come from the germline V gene. The CDR3 spans 16 residues. V shed 0 bases and J shed 0 bases, with 12 bases lying between them. RNA transcripts gave rise to amplified TCR beta CDR3 regions. Carried out on the TCR CDR3, a first-round RT-PCR used the HTBI primer set. TCRdb reanalysed the multiplex PCR reads using MiXCR and keeps one entry per CDR3 protein. The sample contains 350,000 or so distinct CDR3 sequences, 15% to 20% of which appear only once. The gene calls are TRBV9 and TRBJ1-1; D may be TRBD1 (6 bases). The source material was blood. The sequence was collected from a woman aged 50 to 60 with Graves' hyperthyroidism. CDR3 residues: CASSVGHRALNTEAFF. As DNA, the CDR3 is TGTGCCAGCAGCGTAGGGCACAGGGCCCTGAACACTGAAGCTTTCTTT.